This T cell receptor (beta chain) originates from a study of shared clonotypes between healthy human individuals. The CDR3 spans 13 residues. The germline CDR1 and CDR2 sequences are MNHEY and SVGAGI. V was pared by 0 bases and J by 6 bases, with 9 bases between. Libraries were prepared by immunoSEQ multiplex PCR; TCRdb keeps only in-frame clonotypes and omits some of them. The repertoire includes some 900,000 clones, more than 75% of them detected once, and about 1.5% sits in the top ten. Sample: memory CD4+ T cells sorted from blood. The subset: CD45RA-negative fraction. The chain recombines TRBV6-5 with TRBJ2-7; possible D gene TRBD2, 5 bases. The clonotype originates from a man between 18 and 35 years old in good health. The CDR3 coding sequence is TGTGCCAGCAGTTACTCCGGGATTGGCGAGCAGTACTTC. As protein: CASSYSGIGEQYF.